A single TCR beta chain is shown here with its context. The data are from a study of technical replicates of blood from four donors. Sequencing used immunoSEQ multiplex PCR; TCRdb keeps in-frame clones, though not all of them. The sample lists fewer than 85,000 clones; roughly 92% were seen once. This CDR3 has 19 residues. This chain uses TRBV21-1 with TRBJ2-7; the table's D call, TRBD2, was not checked against the DNA. TRBV21-1 counts as a pseudogene. The source is a human donor in good health. The specimen was T cells isolated from PBMCs. CDR3 sequence (DNA): TGTGCCAGCAGCACAACGGCGGGAGAAGGGGCTAAGTCGGGCACTATACAGTACTTC. It encodes CASSTTAGEGAKSGTIQYF.